This T cell receptor (beta chain) was profiled in a study of shared clonotypes between healthy human individuals. Broader study findings: Non-shared clonotypes were found to have lower generation probabilities than the clonotypes that were shared by all four of the sorted-subset donors.

As for this clone: Its antigen is not identified.

In the original processing: In the immunoSEQ data, sequences were junction-only and lacked quality scores, so filtering differed. Sequenced by immunoSEQ multiplex PCR; TCRdb stores in-frame clones only, minus some. V, J and clone size are those of that table, while D and trimming were read from the DNA. The table has about 1.1 million clones, around 78% seen once; the top ten hold 0.6% to 0.75%. V lost 4 bases and J 2 bases, leaving 15 bases between the germline ends. From germline, CDR1 is SGHRS and CDR2 YFSETQ. This CDR3 comprises 15 residues. Sequences were obtained from memory CD4+ T cells from PBMCs. The subset denotes: CD45RA-negative fraction. This chain connects TRBV5-1 to TRBJ2-5; weak D call: TRBD2 (6 bases). This clonotype originated in a man between 18 and 35 years old in good health. Some clones in this sample may be carry-over from other donors' samples. CDR3 region: CASSLSGTLQETQYF. The CDR3 DNA follows: TGCGCCAGCAGCCTTAGCGGAACCTTACAAGAGACCCAGTACTTC.